These 27 T cell receptor beta chains originate from one sample sequenced in a study of neurological immune-mediated disorders. TCRdb recomputed calls from the 5' RACE reads with MiXCR, one row per CDR3 protein. The data show 36,000 or so distinct CDR3 sequences, 10% seen once. The specimen was PBMCs. These receptors originate from a woman under 40 with HTLV-1-associated myelopathy (HAM/TSP).

This clonotype was detected many times. The rearrangement uses TRBV5-1 and TRBJ2-7, with D possibly matching TRBD2 (6 bases). Germline CDR1 is SGHRS and CDR2 is YFSETQ. The length of the CDR3 is 13 residues. Trimming removed 1 base from V and 3 bases from J, with 8 bases in between. CDR3 in DNA: TGCGCCAGCAGCTTGATGGAGGGCTACGAGCAGTACTTC. Its protein is CASSLMEGYEQYF.

This clonotype was seen at least ten times. The chain has TRBV7-9 and TRBJ1-1; TRBD1 matches at 9 bases. The V and J ends lost 10 bases and 1 base, in that order; junction bases with no gene match: 13. Germline CDR1 is SEHNR and CDR2 is FQNEAQ (reference sequence). The CDR3 runs to 16 residues. CDR3 DNA: TGTGCCAATACGGACAGGGGCCACCTCGCGAACACTGAAGCTTTCTTT. It yields the protein CANTDRGHLANTEAFF.

The sample holds many counts of this clonotype. The chain couples TRBV20-1 to TRBJ2-3; D not resolved. The V gene's germline CDR1 is DFQATT and CDR2 SNEGSKA (reference sequence). There are 11 residues in the CDR3. V lost 6 bases and J 8 bases, leaving 12 bases between the germline ends. The CDR3 bases are TGCAGTGCCACAGAGCACAGTACGCAGTATTTT. This encodes CSATEHSTQYF.

J is TRBJ2-3 and V is TRBV7-9; D possibly uses TRBD1 or TRBD2 (6 bases each). The CDR3 length is 14 residues. The germline gives CDR1 SEHNR, CDR2 FQNEAQ (reference sequence). The V and J ends lost 2 bases and 4 bases respectively, with 10 bases between them. CDR3 amino acids: CASSLRGASDTQYF. CDR3 in DNA: TGTGCCAGCAGCTTAAGGGGGGCCTCAGATACGCAGTATTTT. Combining the CDR3 with reference TRBV7-9 and TRBJ2-3 gives the whole variable domain DTGVSQNPRHKITKRGQNVTFRCDPISEHNRLYWYRQTLGQGPEFLTYFQNEAQLEKSRLLSDRFSAERPKGSFSTLEIQRTEQGDSAMYLCASSLRGASDTQYFGPGTRLTVL.

This rearrangement joins TRBV20-1 to TRBJ2-1, with D perhaps matching TRBD1 or TRBD2 (6 bases each). CDR1 and CDR2 (germline): DFQATT, SNEGSKA (reference sequence). The V end was cut by 4 bases, the J end by 15 bases, with 25 bases between. There are 14 residues in the CDR3. The CDR3 bases are TGCAGTGCTATAGTTGTCGGGGGCGCGGTTTTTCCGTTCTTC. Translating gives CSAIVVGGAVFPFF.

This clonotype came up many times. The V call is TRBV5-1, the J call TRBJ2-3; 11 nucleotides agree with TRBD2. CDR1 and CDR2 from the germline V gene are SGHRS and YFSETQ. The CDR3 contains 17 residues. J gave up 3 bases and V 0 bases, and 6 bases lay outside the gene matches. CDR3 loop: CASSLVPTSGGTDTQYF. CDR3 DNA: TGCGCCAGCAGCTTGGTGCCTACTAGCGGGGGAACAGATACGCAGTATTTT.

This clonotype was detected ten times or more. The chain links TRBV12-3 or TRBV12-4 to TRBJ1-2; D is ambiguous. Trimming shortened V by 3 bases and J by 8 bases, and 19 bases separated the two germline ends. CDR3 size: 15 residues. The CDR3 DNA reads TGTGCCAGCAGTTTTCGTGCCGGGCCCTTCGAAGGCTACACCTTC. It specifies CASSFRAGPFEGYTF.

In this sample, this clonotype turned up many times. The gene calls are TRBV20-1 and TRBJ2-3; 10 positions match TRBD2. There are 16 residues in the CDR3. The germline V gene encodes CDR1 DFQATT and CDR2 SNEGSKA (reference sequence). V was clipped by 0 bases and J by 9 bases; unmatched bases: 12. CDR3 residues: CSARDPLSSGGATQYF. As DNA, the CDR3 is TGCAGTGCTAGAGATCCTCTTTCTAGCGGGGGAGCGACGCAGTATTTT.

This clonotype was counted many times. The gene calls are TRBV20-1 and TRBJ1-2; TRBD1 matches 8 bases. The CDR3 extends over 14 amino acids. Germline lookup yields CDR1 DFQATT and CDR2 SNEGSKA (reference sequence). J lost 2 bases, V lost 2 bases, and 4 bases had no gene match. CDR3 residues: CSARRQGANYGYTF. DNA of the CDR3: TGCAGTGCTAGACGGCAGGGGGCGAACTATGGCTACACCTTC.

In this sample, this clonotype turned up many times. The V and J genes are TRBV12-3 or TRBV12-4 and TRBJ2-1; tentatively, D is TRBD2 (6 bases). Deletions cut 6 bases from V and 0 bases from J, with 12 bases between. The CDR3 is 15 amino acids. The CDR3 nucleotides read TGTGCCAGCAGGCCCAATAGCGGCTCCTACAATGAGCAGTTCTTC. This encodes CASRPNSGSYNEQFF.

This clonotype was seen ten or more times. The chain joins TRBV20-1 to TRBJ1-2; the D is unclear. Looked up from germline, CDR1 is DFQATT and CDR2 is SNEGSKA (reference sequence). This CDR3 has 16 amino acids. V lost 6 bases to trimming and J lost 7 bases, with 27 bases between them. CDR3 nucleotide sequence: TGCAGTGCCCAACCAAGAGCGAGGGCCGGTAATTCTGGCTACACCTTC. Protein sequence: CSAQPRARAGNSGYTF.

This clonotype was recorded many times. J is TRBJ1-6 and V is TRBV3-1; no firm D call. Between the trimmed V and J ends, which lost 4 bases and 9 bases, there was a span of 13 bases. Germline V lookup: CDR1 LGHDT, CDR2 YNNKEL (reference sequence). This CDR3 comprises 14 residues. Here the CDR3 reads CASSLRSPGSPLHF. The CDR3 DNA sequence: TGTGCCAGCAGCCTTAGGTCCCCGGGTTCACCCCTCCACTTT.

There are many counts of this clonotype. The CDR3 DNA sequence: TGCGCCAGCAGCGATGTAGGTTTGGGGTTGGAGACCCAGTACTTC. Translation: CASSDVGLGLETQYF. This chain connects TRBV5-1 to TRBJ2-5, with no clear D. CDR1 and CDR2 from the germline V gene are SGHRS and YFSETQ. There are 15 residues in the CDR3. Deletions cut 4 bases from V and 5 bases from J, with 18 bases between.

This clonotype has ten or more counts. CDR3 in amino acids: CSAGGEIYNEQFF. DNA of the CDR3: TGCAGTGCTGGCGGGGAGATCTACAATGAGCAGTTCTTC. The genes are TRBV20-1 and TRBJ2-1; tentatively, D is TRBD2 (6 bases). Germline V gene data show CDR1 as DFQATT and CDR2 as SNEGSKA (reference sequence). Trimming left V 5 bases short and J 3 bases short, with 11 bases between. The CDR3 is 13 amino acids.

This clonotype was detected ten times or more. The rearrangement uses TRBV20-1 and TRBJ1-5, with D perhaps TRBD1 (6 bases). The V gene lost 5 bases and the J gene lost 2 bases, with 13 bases spanning the gap. Germline CDR1 and CDR2: DFQATT and SNEGSKA (reference sequence). This CDR3 comprises 14 residues. Written as DNA, the CDR3 is TGCAGTGCTCGGAACAGGGAGGGCAATCAGCCCCAGCATTTT. Translated: CSARNREGNQPQHF.

The gene calls are TRBV20-1 and TRBJ2-1; D ambiguous. V lost 3 bases and J 7 bases, leaving 10 bases between the germline ends. The CDR3 has 12 amino acids. The V gene's germline CDR1 is DFQATT and CDR2 SNEGSKA (reference sequence). The CDR3 DNA reads TGCAGTGCTAGCAGTCAGGCAAATGAGCAGTTCTTC. It codes for CSASSQANEQFF.

This chain connects TRBV10-3 to TRBJ2-7; D possibly corresponds to TRBD1 (6 bases). Trimming pared 0 bases from V and 6 bases from J, leaving 21 bases between. The CDR3 contains 17 residues. Germline CDR1 and CDR2: ENHRY and SYGVKD. The CDR3: CAISESTWTVSHGEQYF. In DNA, the CDR3 is TGTGCCATCAGTGAGTCGACTTGGACAGTTTCCCATGGCGAGCAGTACTTC.

Many counts were recorded for this clonotype. The rearrangement uses TRBV5-1 and TRBJ2-3, with 8 bases identical to TRBD2. In germline, CDR1 is SGHRS, CDR2 YFSETQ. The CDR3 runs 18 residues. V gave up 4 bases and J gave up 1 base; unmatched junction bases: 14. CDR3 loop: CASSNLRGGGRGTDTQYF. The CDR3 DNA sequence: TGCGCCAGCAGCAACCTTCGGGGGGGGGGCCGGGGCACAGATACGCAGTATTTT.

This clonotype showed up many times. This chain uses TRBV18 with TRBJ1-1, with D possibly matching TRBD1 (6 bases). This CDR3 has 16 residues. CDR1 is KGHSH, CDR2 LQKENI, per germline. V dropped 3 bases and J dropped 0 bases, with 14 bases sitting between them. The CDR3 protein is CASSPPTGHMNTEAFF. CDR3 in DNA: TGTGCCAGCTCACCCCCGACGGGACATATGAACACTGAAGCTTTCTTT.

J is TRBJ2-1 and V is TRBV20-1; 14 bases line up with TRBD2. Germline lookup yields CDR1 DFQATT and CDR2 SNEGSKA (reference sequence). CDR3 length: 15 amino acids. After removal of 4 bases from V and 7 bases from J, the junction contained 6 bases not matched to a gene. CDR3 region: CSAMGLAGAGNEQFF. The CDR3 DNA is TGCAGTGCTATGGGACTAGCGGGAGCCGGGAATGAGCAGTTCTTC.

This clonotype was counted many times. The genes are TRBV5-6 and TRBJ2-7; 12 bases are a match to TRBD2. Losses at the gene ends were 4 bases for V and 7 bases for J; bases not matched to a gene: 12. Germline CDR1 SGHDT, CDR2 YYEEEE. The CDR3 is 16 residues long. CDR3: CASSPLGASGGVEQYF. CDR3 nucleotides: TGTGCCAGCAGCCCATTGGGAGCTAGCGGGGGGGTTGAGCAGTACTTC.

The rearrangement links TRBV5-6 to TRBJ2-1, with TRBD1 matching 12 bases. The V segment lost 5 bases and the J segment 5 bases; nucleotides outside the gene matches: 8. The germline V gene encodes CDR1 SGHDT and CDR2 YYEEEE. The CDR3 is made up of 16 amino acids. CDR3 nucleotide sequence: TGTGCCAGCAGTCCCGGGACAGGGGGCTTCGACAATGAGCAGTTCTTC. This sequence encodes CASSPGTGGFDNEQFF.

This clonotype has at least ten counts. V usage is TRBV5-1 and J usage is TRBJ2-1, with 9 bases identical to TRBD1. With V trimmed by 3 bases and J by 5 bases, 6 bases remained unmatched. This CDR3 has 15 residues. Germline assignment: CDR1 SGHRS and CDR2 YFSETQ. The CDR3 region has the DNA TGCGCCAGCAGCTACCGACAGGGGGTCGACAATGAGCAGTTCTTC. This encodes CASSYRQGVDNEQFF.

This clonotype was detected many times. The J gene is TRBJ1-5, the V gene TRBV15; unclear D gene. Germline CDR1 is LNHNV and CDR2 is YYDKDF (reference sequence). V lost 0 bases and J lost 3, with 9 bases in between. This CDR3 is 15 amino acids long. This CDR3 reads CATSRDFGPNQPQHF. The DNA for the CDR3 is TGTGCCACCAGCAGAGATTTCGGACCCAATCAGCCCCAGCATTTT.

V and J are TRBV7-7 and TRBJ2-7, with TRBD2 as a possible D gene (5 bases). The CDR3 contains 13 residues. V lost 4 bases and J lost 6, with 13 bases in between. The V gene's germline CDR1 is SSHAT and CDR2 FNYEAQ (reference sequence). CDR3 DNA: TGTGCCAGCAGCTATTACCTCGGAGGCGAGCAGTACTTC. Translation: CASSYYLGGEQYF.

This clonotype has a count of ten or more. V gene TRBV6-4 combines with J gene TRBJ2-1, with 8 nucleotides matching TRBD1. Per the germline V gene, CDR1 is MRHNA and CDR2 is SNTAGT. This CDR3 comprises 14 residues. J gave up 8 bases and V 0 bases, and 3 bases lay outside the gene matches. The CDR3, as DNA: TGTGCCAGCAGTGACTCCCCAGGGGGCCATGAGCAGTTCTTC. It yields the protein CASSDSPGGHEQFF.

This clonotype is medium-sized. This sequence joins TRBV20-1 and TRBJ1-1, with D maybe TRBD1 (5 bases). Trimming took off 8 bases at V and 0 bases at J, with 13 bases between the two ends. The length of the CDR3 is 13 residues. The V gene's germline CDR1 is DFQATT and CDR2 SNEGSKA (reference sequence). CDR3 DNA: TGCAGTCCAGACCCAGGGATGAACACTGAAGCTTTCTTT. It specifies CSPDPGMNTEAFF.